The rows below give T cell receptor beta chains drawn from one sample of a study of T cells after yellow fever vaccination. Using its own MiXCR run on the 5' RACE reads, TCRdb lists one record per CDR3 protein. The table lists some 320,000 distinct CDR3 sequences, 7.5% to 9% of them singletons, with 15% to 20% in the top ten. The sample was PBMCs, taken on the day of the first yellow fever vaccination. These receptors were collected from a young man who received the YFV17D yellow fever vaccine. Each CDR3 is given with its conserved first and last residue. The D gene is left open where the match is weak. Clone size appears in some rows only: once, few, many, or a class for an expanded clone.

.,TRBJ2-3,TRBV7-3,many,CASSLKTGYDTQYF,TGTGCCAGCAGCCTAAAAACTGGTTACGATACGCAGTATTTT
.,TRBJ1-2,TRBV5-1,few,CASSHEDVAVGYTF,TGCGCCAGCAGCCACGAGGACGTGGCGGTTGGCTACACCTTC
.,TRBJ1-4,TRBV12-3/TRBV12-4,.,CASSPGWGATNEKLFF,TGTGCCAGCAGCCCCGGGTGGGGGGCCACTAATGAAAAACTGTTTTTT
TRBD1,TRBJ1-4,TRBV12-3/TRBV12-4,few,CASSWGTGYEKLFF,TGTGCCAGCAGTTGGGGGACAGGGTATGAAAAACTGTTTTTT
.,TRBJ2-5,TRBV7-2,many,CASSLVQETQYF,TGTGCCAGCAGCTTAGTACAAGAGACCCAGTACTTC
.,TRBJ2-5,TRBV6-2/TRBV6-3,few,CASSSHRTYQETQYF,TGTGCCAGCAGTTCCCACAGGACGTACCAAGAGACCCAGTACTTC
TRBD2,TRBJ2-1,TRBV11-2,many,CASSIPGLAGGPNNEQFF,TGTGCCAGCAGTATACCGGGACTAGCGGGGGGGCCGAACAATGAGCAGTTCTTC
TRBD2,TRBJ2-3,TRBV7-2,.,CASSLPSGGGLLDTQYF,TGTGCCAGCAGCCTACCTAGCGGGGGGGGTCTACTGGATACGCAGTATTTT
TRBD2,TRBJ2-1,TRBV11-2,.,CASSRGFTSAWSGNEQFF,TGTGCCAGCAGCCGAGGTTTCACTAGCGCCTGGTCCGGCAATGAGCAGTTCTTC
.,TRBJ2-1,TRBV2,few,CASSVWRGRNNEQFF,TGTGCCAGCAGTGTGTGGAGGGGCCGGAACAATGAGCAGTTCTTC
TRBD1,TRBJ2-3,TRBV7-2,.,CASSLGGTAYTDTQYF,TGTGCCAGCAGCTTAGGGGGGACAGCCTACACAGATACGCAGTATTTT
TRBD1,TRBJ2-1,TRBV6-1,few,CASSDQGAPYNEQFF,TGTGCCAGCAGTGATCAGGGGGCACCCTACAATGAGCAGTTCTTC
.,TRBJ2-7,TRBV4-1,.,CASSQAPRNSYEQYF,TGCGCCAGCAGCCAGGCCCCCAGGAACTCCTACGAGCAGTACTTC
TRBD1,TRBJ1-2,TRBV5-6,.,CASSDRDYGYTF,TGTGCCAGCAGTGACAGGGACTATGGCTACACCTTC
.,TRBJ2-1,TRBV20-1,few,CSARDERSSYNEQFF,TGCAGTGCTAGAGATGAACGGAGCTCCTACAATGAGCAGTTCTTC
.,TRBJ1-1,TRBV27,many,CASSSIGRSAFF,TGTGCCAGCAGTTCCATCGGTAGATCGGCTTTCTTT
.,TRBJ1-4,TRBV7-2,few,CASSSRTGEKLFF,TGTGCCAGCAGCTCCAGAACAGGGGAAAAACTGTTTTTT
.,TRBJ2-1,TRBV3-1,.,CASSKQVDGNEQFF,TGTGCCAGCAGTAAACAGGTGGATGGGAATGAGCAGTTCTTC
.,TRBJ1-5,TRBV20-1,few,CSASRDGRNQPQHF,TGCAGTGCTAGCCGGGACGGCCGCAATCAGCCCCAGCATTTT
.,TRBJ2-2,TRBV7-2,many,CASSLYWGQELFF,TGTGCCAGCAGCTTATATTGGGGCCAGGAGCTGTTTTTT
TRBD2,TRBJ2-3,TRBV4-3,.,CASSHARAGGTDTQYF,TGCGCCAGCAGCCACGCCAGAGCGGGGGGCACAGATACGCAGTATTTT
TRBD1,TRBJ1-1,TRBV20-1,.,CSATLQGTGTEAFF,TGCAGTGCCACCTTACAGGGGACTGGCACTGAAGCTTTCTTT
.,TRBJ1-1,TRBV19,.,CASSTRGTRDEAFF,TGTGCCAGTAGTACTCGGGGGACGAGAGATGAAGCTTTCTTT
.,TRBJ2-7,TRBV5-1,.,CASSGADSYEQYF,TGCGCCAGCAGCGGGGCGGATTCCTACGAGCAGTACTTC
.,TRBJ1-2,TRBV5-1,.,CASSSGPGDGYTF,TGCGCCAGCAGCTCCGGACCAGGCGATGGCTACACCTTC
.,TRBJ2-3,TRBV7-2,few,CASSLMGGSGTDTQYF,TGTGCCAGCAGCTTAATGGGGGGCTCTGGCACAGATACGCAGTATTTT